This TCR beta chain was sequenced during a study of shared clonotypes between healthy human individuals. Study outcomes and limitations: Investigators expected sequencing depth to affect clonotype sharing among donors.

Cells designated naive CD8 were CD45RO-negative and were positively selected for CCR7, with terminally differentiated effector memory CD45RA+ cells excluded. DNA at about 190 ng, some 31,000 T cell genomes, went into sorted-subset replicate PCRs. Sequencing was performed with immunoSEQ multiplex PCR; in TCRdb, only in-frame clones are kept and a portion is missing. The top ten hold under 2% of the sample, which has approximately 1.9 million clones, 85% to 95% seen once. This clone was seen a single time. Its antigen is unidentified. Germline-derived CDR1 and CDR2 are MDHEN and SYDVKM. The trim removed 1 base at V and 4 bases at J, leaving 10 bases unmatched. The CDR3 is made up of 17 amino acids.

This receptor was identified in a man between 18 and 29 years old in good health. Some clones in this sample may be carry-over from other donors' samples. V gene TRBV28 combines with J gene TRBJ2-3, with 8 positions matching TRBD2. The specimen sequenced was naive CD8+ T cells from PBMCs. CDR3 protein: CASSLLRTGGAADTQYF. Here the CDR3 DNA reads TGTGCCAGCAGTTTATTGAGAACGGGAGGGGCGGCAGATACGCAGTATTTT. The full variable domain, rest sourced from reference TRBV28 and TRBJ2-3, is DVKVTQSSRYLVKRTGEKVFLECVQDMDHENMFWYRQDPGLGLRLIYFSYDVKMKEKGDIPEGYSVSREKKERFSLILESASTNQTSMYLCASSLLRTGGAADTQYFGPGTRLTVL.